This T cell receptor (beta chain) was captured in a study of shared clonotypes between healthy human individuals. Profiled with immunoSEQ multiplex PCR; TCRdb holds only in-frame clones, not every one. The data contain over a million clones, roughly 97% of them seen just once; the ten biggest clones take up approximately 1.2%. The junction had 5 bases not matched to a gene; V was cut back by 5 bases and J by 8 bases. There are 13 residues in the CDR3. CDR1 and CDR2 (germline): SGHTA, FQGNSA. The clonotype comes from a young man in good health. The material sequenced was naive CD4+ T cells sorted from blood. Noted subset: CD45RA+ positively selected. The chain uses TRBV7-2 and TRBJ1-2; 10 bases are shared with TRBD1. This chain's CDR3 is CASSPGTGVGYTF. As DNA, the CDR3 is TGTGCCAGCAGCCCCGGGACAGGGGTCGGCTACACCTTC.